Presented here are 15 T cell receptor beta chains from one specimen sequenced in a study of cytomegalovirus exposure and HLA in healthy donors (dated by TCRdb to the late 2010s). Libraries came from the immunoSEQ multiplex PCR assay. The multiplex PCR relied on a mix of 60 forward primers for TCR Vbeta segments and 13 reverse primers for TCR Jbeta segments. Sourced from immuneACCESS, this table was stored by TCRdb with only in-frame sequences that have V and J called. A share of the clones is absent; for the studies checked, an unresolved V gene accounts for under half, and the remainder has no known explanation. The sample table records 200,000 or so clones. Clones ranked in the top ten supply 0.65% to 0.75% of the sample. Specimen: PBMCs. These receptors all stem from a boy between 5 and 17 years old in good health and CMV-seronegative.

The rearrangement links TRBV4-3 to TRBJ2-7; possibly TRBD1 for D (5 bases). The CDR3 sequence is 14 residues long. Germline CDR1 LGHNA, CDR2 YSLEER. With 0 bases removed from V and 6 bases from J, the gap between germline ends came to 12 bases. CDR3 in DNA: TGCGCCAGCAGCCAAGATAGCCAGGGCCCCGAGCAGTACTTC. It codes for CASSQDSQGPEQYF.

The rearrangement joins TRBV2 to TRBJ1-3, with D perhaps TRBD1 (6 bases). This CDR3 contains 14 residues. Trimming took 6 bases from V and 2 from J, leaving 11 bases between them. Germline V gene lookup returns CDR1 SNHLY and CDR2 FYNNEI. The CDR3, as DNA: TGTGCCAGCAGCTTCAGGGGACCTGGAAACACCATATATTTT. Its translation: CASSFRGPGNTIYF.

The chain has TRBV2 and TRBJ2-7, with TRBD2 identical over 16 bases. The CDR3 covers 17 residues. V lost 11 bases to trimming and J lost 0 bases; unmatched junction nucleotides: 10. Germline CDR1 SNHLY, CDR2 FYNNEI. The CDR3 reads CAPMPGLAGGGSYEQYF. The DNA of the CDR3 is TGTGCCCCAATGCCGGGACTAGCGGGGGGGGGCTCCTACGAGCAGTACTTC.

The rearrangement uses TRBV7-9 and TRBJ2-3, with TRBD1 identical over 7 bases. The V gene end was trimmed by 7 bases and the J gene end by 3 bases; junction bases not matched to a gene: 7. This CDR3 contains 14 residues. In germline, CDR1 is SEHNR, CDR2 FQNEAQ (reference sequence). CDR3 sequence reads: CASIRQGGTDTQYF. CDR3 in DNA: TGTGCCAGCATAAGACAGGGCGGGACAGATACGCAGTATTTT.

The chain joins TRBV19 to TRBJ1-5, with D unclear. Germline V gene data show CDR1 as LNHDA and CDR2 as SQIVND (reference sequence). Trimming pared 0 bases from V and 5 bases from J, leaving 14 bases between. This CDR3 region has 16 residues. The CDR3 nucleotides are TGTGCCAGTAGTATAGACAGACCCCGAGGAGATCAGCCCCAGCATTTT. It translates to CASSIDRPRGDQPQHF. The full variable domain, its missing parts supplied by reference TRBV19 and TRBJ1-5, is DGGITQSPKYLFRKEGQNVTLSCEQNLNHDAMYWYRQDPGQGLRLIYYSQIVNDFQKGDIAEGYSVSREKKESFPLTVTSAQKNPTAFYLCASSIDRPRGDQPQHFGDGTRLSIL.

The V call is TRBV4-3, the J call TRBJ1-2, with a weak D call TRBD1 (5 bases). From germline, CDR1 is LGHNA and CDR2 YSLEER. The CDR3 is made up of 16 amino acids. Trimming removed 0 bases from V and 4 bases from J, with 15 bases in between. The CDR3 here is CASSQDRGGDLYGYTF. In DNA, the CDR3 is TGCGCCAGCAGCCAAGACCGGGGAGGGGACCTCTATGGCTACACCTTC.

The chain joins TRBV27 to TRBJ1-2, with 7 bases that match TRBD1. The V gene end was trimmed by 4 bases and the J gene end by 0 bases; junction bases not matched to a gene: 2. Per germline, CDR1 MNHEY and CDR2 SMNVEV (reference sequence). This CDR3 comprises 14 residues. The CDR3 DNA follows: TGTGCCAGCAGTTCAGGGGGAACTAACTATGGCTACACCTTC. It yields the protein CASSSGGTNYGYTF.

The V call is TRBV19, the J call TRBJ2-2; weak D call: TRBD1 (5 bases). The germline V gene encodes CDR1 LNHDA and CDR2 SQIVND (reference sequence). The CDR3 is made up of 14 amino acids. Between the trimmed V and J ends, which lost 7 bases and 4 bases, there was a span of 13 bases. CDR3 DNA: TGTGCCAGTACCCAGGGCAGGGCCACCGGGGAGCTGTTTTTT. Translating it yields CASTQGRATGELFF.

The chain recombines TRBV7-3 with TRBJ2-1, with 13 bases identical to TRBD2. Germline V lookup: CDR1 SGHTA, CDR2 FQGTGA. This CDR3 is 18 amino acids long. J gave up 0 bases and V 6 bases, and 8 bases lay outside the gene matches. The CDR3 DNA is TGTGCCAGCAGACCCGGGACTAGCGGGACCAACTCCTACAATGAGCAGTTCTTC. Its protein product is CASRPGTSGTNSYNEQFF.

The genes are TRBV29-1 and TRBJ1-3, with D unclear. The ends were cut back, 4 bases at V and 0 bases at J, with 10 bases in the middle. The CDR3 spans 14 residues. Per the germline V gene, CDR1 is SQVTM and CDR2 is ANQGSEA. Here the CDR3 reads CSVGADDSGNTIYF. CDR3 coding DNA: TGCAGCGTTGGGGCAGACGACTCTGGAAACACCATATATTTT.

The chain recombines TRBV28 with TRBJ1-3, with 7 nucleotides matching TRBD1. CDR1 and CDR2 (germline): MDHEN, SYDVKM. The CDR3 extends over 14 amino acids. V shed 5 bases and J 4 bases; nucleotides not matched to a gene: 5. CDR3 sequence: CASSARGRGNTIYF. The CDR3 DNA reads as TGTGCCAGCAGTGCCAGGGGGAGGGGAAACACCATATATTTT.

The rearrangement joins TRBV27 to TRBJ1-2; a possible D gene is TRBD1 (5 bases). Germline lookup yields CDR1 MNHEY and CDR2 SMNVEV (reference sequence). V lost 5 bases, J lost 4 bases, and 23 bases lay in between. CDR3 length: 17 amino acids. As DNA, the CDR3 is TGTGCCAGCAGTCCCCAACCCTTGGGACTAGTTAGCTATGGCTACACCTTC. Translating gives CASSPQPLGLVSYGYTF.

The chain is built from TRBV13 and TRBJ1-2, with D perhaps TRBD1 (6 bases). CDR1 and CDR2 (germline): PRHDT, FYEKMQ (reference sequence). This CDR3 spans 16 amino acids. The ends were cut back, 3 bases at V and 2 bases at J, with 16 bases in the middle. CDR3 in amino acids: CASSFSGGGFNYGYTF. CDR3 nucleotide sequence: TGTGCCAGCAGCTTTAGTGGGGGCGGATTCAACTATGGCTACACCTTC.

V is TRBV7-2 and J is TRBJ2-5; D gene unclear. TRBJ2-7 explains the end of the DNA better; the J call may be wrong. Germline V gives CDR1 SGHTA, CDR2 FQGNSA. This CDR3 region has 13 residues. The chain's CDR3 is CASSLAGPYEQYF. The CDR3 DNA reads TGTGCCAGCAGCTTAGCGGGCCCCTACGAGCAGTACTTC.

The chain carries TRBV7-9 and TRBJ1-6; D possibly corresponds to TRBD1 (6 bases). CDR1 is SEHNR, CDR2 FQNEAQ, per germline (reference sequence). The V end was cut by 0 bases, the J end by 4 bases, with 16 bases between. The CDR3 is made up of 18 amino acids. The CDR3 DNA follows: TGTGCCAGCAGCTTAGCTCATACAGGGAATTTATATAATTCACCCCTCCACTTT. Translated: CASSLAHTGNLYNSPLHF.